Each of the 24 T cell receptor beta chains below was sequenced from the same sample in a study of blood T cell repertoires in COVID-19. Method: immunoSEQ multiplex PCR; TCRdb's copy keeps in-frame clones and lacks some. The sample lists 130,000 to 150,000 clones, 70% to 85% seen once, with 7.2% in the top ten. What was sequenced was peripheral blood. These receptors all come from a woman aged 45-60 years in a cohort sampled during active or convalescent COVID-19.

This clone was detected a few times. The chain recombines TRBV30 with TRBJ2-3, with 8 bases lining up with TRBD2. This CDR3 has 16 residues. V lost 4 bases to trimming and J lost 0 bases; unmatched junction nucleotides: 9. Germline loops: CDR1 GTSNPN, CDR2 SVGIG (reference sequence). The CDR3 spells CAWTPGLGASTDTQYF. The CDR3, as DNA: TGTGCCTGGACCCCGGGACTAGGGGCAAGCACAGATACGCAGTATTTT.

The chain couples TRBV2 to TRBJ2-5, with 9 bases lining up with TRBD2. V dropped 6 bases and J dropped 4; count of bases not matched to a gene: 12. Germline V gives CDR1 SNHLY, CDR2 FYNNEI. This CDR3 is 16 amino acids long. The CDR3 DNA sequence: TGTGCCAGCAGGCCGCAGGGGCGCGGGGGGGGAGAGACCCAGTACTTC. Its translation: CASRPQGRGGGETQYF.

V usage is TRBV3-1 (or the pseudogene TRBV3-2) and J usage is TRBJ1-2, with a possible D match to TRBD1 (6 bases). The CDR3 spans 14 residues. V lost 4 bases, J lost 2 bases, and 11 bases lay in between. Germline V lookup: CDR1 LGHDT, CDR2 YNNKEL (reference sequence). This CDR3 reads CASSLRTANYGYTF. The CDR3 DNA follows: TGTGCCAGCAGCCTACGGACAGCCAACTATGGCTACACCTTC.

The rearrangement links TRBV27 to TRBJ2-2, with D possibly being TRBD2 (6 bases). V was shortened by 2 bases and J by 4 bases, with 17 bases between the two germline ends. Germline lookup yields CDR1 MNHEY and CDR2 SMNVEV (reference sequence). This CDR3 comprises 17 residues. Here the CDR3 reads CASSLRRSQGGTGELFF. CDR3 nucleotides: TGTGCCAGCAGTTTACGTCGGAGTCAGGGAGGCACCGGGGAGCTGTTTTTT.

The chain employs TRBV5-1 and TRBJ1-1; 9 bases fit TRBD1. The CDR3 sequence is 17 residues long. J lost 0 bases, V lost 4 bases, and 10 bases had no gene match. Looked up from germline, CDR1 is SGHRS and CDR2 is YFSETQ. The CDR3 loop is CASSQDRGRLLNTEAFF. The CDR3 DNA reads as TGCGCCAGCAGCCAGGACAGGGGAAGGCTTCTGAACACTGAAGCTTTCTTT.

The chain has TRBV5-4 and TRBJ1-1; tentative D call: TRBD1 (6 bases). Germline-derived CDR1 and CDR2 are SGHNT and YYREEE (reference sequence). Trimming cost V 1 base and J 4 bases, with 11 bases left between them. The CDR3 is 14 residues long. This chain's CDR3 is CASSLNRVGTEAFF. The CDR3 DNA sequence: TGTGCCAGCAGCTTGAACAGGGTGGGCACTGAAGCTTTCTTT.

This clone was seen a few times. This chain joins TRBV7-2 and TRBJ1-5, with D uncertain. Trimming removed 5 bases from V and 3 bases from J, with 11 bases in between. Germline-derived CDR1 and CDR2 are SGHTA and FQGNSA. CDR3 length: 14 residues. The CDR3 protein is CASSPPGSNQPQHF. The CDR3 nucleotides are TGTGCCAGCAGCCCGCCCGGGTCCAATCAGCCCCAGCATTTT.

The rearrangement links TRBV6-4 to TRBJ2-1; TRBD2 matches at 15 bases. This CDR3 region has 15 residues. Germline loops: CDR1 MRHNA, CDR2 SNTAGT. V gave up 4 bases and J gave up 6 bases; unmatched junction bases: 1. The CDR3 coding sequence is TGTGCCAGCAGTGGGACTAGCGGGGGGGCCAATGAGCAGTTCTTC. The encoded protein is CASSGTSGGANEQFF.

The V gene is TRBV18, the J gene TRBJ2-1; 10 nucleotides align to TRBD2. J was trimmed by 7 bases and V by 2 bases; bases with no gene match: 5. Germline CDR1 reads KGHSH; CDR2 reads LQKENI. The CDR3 length is 15 residues. The CDR3 coding sequence is TGTGCCAGCTCACCAAGTAGCGGGGGGCTAAATGAGCAGTTCTTC. This encodes CASSPSSGGLNEQFF.

V is TRBV7-9 and J is TRBJ1-3; D remains unclear. This CDR3 region has 17 residues. Trimming took 3 bases from V and 1 from J, leaving 16 bases between them. The germline gives CDR1 SEHNR, CDR2 FQNEAQ (reference sequence). For the CDR3, the DNA is TGTGCCAGCAGCTTTCACGGGATGGGCACGTCTGGAAACACCATATATTTT. This codes for CASSFHGMGTSGNTIYF.

The rearrangement joins TRBV7-9 to TRBJ1-1; the D gene is possibly TRBD1 (5 bases). The CDR3 is 14 amino acids. Germline-derived CDR1 and CDR2 are SEHNR and FQNEAQ (reference sequence). The V end lost 3 bases, the J end lost 1 base, and 9 bases lay between the germline ends. For the CDR3, the DNA is TGTGCCAGCAGCTTCTATGGACAGAACACTGAAGCTTTCTTT. This translates into CASSFYGQNTEAFF.

This chain joins TRBV11-3 and TRBJ2-1; the D is unclear. Germline lookup yields CDR1 SGHNT and CDR2 YENEEA. The CDR3 length is 16 residues. V dropped 2 bases and J dropped 0 bases, with 11 bases sitting between them. CDR3 coding DNA: TGTGCCAGCAGCTTAACGCGCGGTTCCTCCTACAATGAGCAGTTCTTC. This sequence encodes CASSLTRGSSYNEQFF.

This chain joins TRBV6-4 and TRBJ2-1; 7 bases align to TRBD2. Germline lookup yields CDR1 MRHNA and CDR2 SNTAGT. This CDR3 region has 15 residues. V trimming: 0 bases; J trimming: 2 bases; junction bases outside the gene matches: 1. CDR3 sequence reads: CASSDSGTTYNEQFF. The CDR3 DNA is TGTGCCAGCAGTGACTCCGGGACTACCTACAATGAGCAGTTCTTC.

This chain uses TRBV3-1 (or the pseudogene TRBV3-2) with TRBJ1-2; no clear D. The V end lost 1 base, the J end lost 2 bases, and 5 bases lay between the germline ends. In germline, CDR1 is LGHDT, CDR2 YNNKEL (reference sequence). The CDR3 consists of 13 residues. DNA for the CDR3: TGTGCCAGCAGCCAAGCATCCAACTATGGCTACACCTTC. Translating gives CASSQASNYGYTF.

The gene calls are TRBV7-9 and TRBJ2-7, with D perhaps TRBD2 (5 bases). Germline-derived CDR1 and CDR2 are SEHNR and FQNEAQ (reference sequence). Trimming stripped 0 bases from V and 5 bases from J, with 11 bases between. This CDR3 is built from 14 residues. The CDR3 sequence: CASSLAQGRDEQYF. The CDR3 nucleotides read TGTGCCAGCAGCTTAGCACAAGGGAGAGACGAGCAGTACTTC.

This chain links TRBV5-5 with TRBJ1-1; no clear D gene. Trimming cost V 2 bases and J 10 bases, with 12 bases left between them. The germline gives CDR1 SGHKS, CDR2 YYEKEE (reference sequence). The CDR3 totals 12 residues. The CDR3 loop reads CASSLDAPGAFF. CDR3 sequence (DNA): TGTGCCAGCAGCTTAGACGCCCCAGGAGCTTTCTTT. The full variable domain, completed using reference TRBV5-5 and TRBJ1-1, is DAGVTQSPTHLIKTRGQQVTLRCSPISGHKSVSWYQQVLGQGPQFIFQYYEKEERGRGNFPDRFSARQFPNYSSELNVNALLLGDSALYLCASSLDAPGAFFGQGTRLTVV.

The J gene is TRBJ1-1, the V gene TRBV6-4; the D gene is possibly TRBD1 (6 bases). Germline CDR1 MRHNA, CDR2 SNTAGT. V gave up 9 bases and J gave up 4 bases, with 27 bases separating them. The CDR3 is 17 amino acids. CDR3 in DNA: TGTGCCAGTCCTTCGCTACAGGGTCGGGCGCGTGTCACTGAAGCTTTCTTT. Its protein is CASPSLQGRARVTEAFF.

J is TRBJ1-1 and V is TRBV18, with 7 bases that match TRBD1. CDR3 length: 15 residues. The germline V gene encodes CDR1 KGHSH and CDR2 LQKENI. The trim removed 4 bases at V and 1 base at J, leaving 6 bases unmatched. CDR3 amino acids: CASSLSQGSNTEAFF. The CDR3 DNA reads TGTGCCAGCTCACTCTCACAGGGGTCGAACACTGAAGCTTTCTTT.

Only one count was recorded for this clone. The chain recombines TRBV6-5 with TRBJ2-6, with 7 positions matching TRBD1. This CDR3 region has 15 residues. The germline V gene encodes CDR1 MNHEY and CDR2 SVGAGI. With 6 bases clipped from V and 3 bases from J, the junction kept 5 bases outside the gene matches. This CDR3 is CASSYRGRGANVLTF. For the CDR3, the DNA is TGTGCCAGCAGCTACAGGGGTCGTGGGGCCAACGTCCTGACTTTC.

The V call is TRBV2, the J call TRBJ1-1, with D tentatively TRBD1 (6 bases). Trimming pared 6 bases from V and 2 bases from J, leaving 13 bases between. This CDR3 is 14 amino acids long. Germline lookup yields CDR1 SNHLY and CDR2 FYNNEI. CDR3 region: CASRETGHNTEAFF. The CDR3, as DNA: TGTGCCAGCAGGGAAACGGGACATAACACTGAAGCTTTCTTT.

The V gene is TRBV24-1, the J gene TRBJ2-7, with 7 positions matching TRBD1. In germline, CDR1 is KGHDR, CDR2 SFDVKD. V shed 4 bases, J shed 7 bases, and the junction held 12 bases outside the gene matches. This CDR3 has 15 amino acids. CDR3: CATSDPTGNKREQYF. The CDR3 bases are TGTGCCACCAGTGACCCGACAGGGAACAAAAGGGAGCAGTACTTC.

This clone came up a few times. The chain is built from TRBV5-4 and TRBJ1-4; D is perhaps TRBD1 (6 bases). The CDR3 contains 15 residues. The ends were cut back, 0 bases at V and 6 bases at J, with 12 bases in the middle. The germline gives CDR1 SGHNT, CDR2 YYREEE (reference sequence). CDR3 sequence: CASSLAGTKDEKLFF. For the CDR3, the DNA is TGTGCCAGCAGCTTGGCTGGGACAAAAGATGAAAAACTGTTTTTT.

V and J are TRBV30 and TRBJ1-6, with a possible D match to TRBD1 (5 bases). The V and J ends lost 1 base and 0 bases respectively, with 16 bases between them. CDR3 length equals 18 residues. Germline CDR1 GTSNPN, CDR2 SVGIG (reference sequence). CDR3 in DNA: TGTGCCTGGAGTGGGGGTAAGGGGCCAAGCTCCTATAATTCACCCCTCCACTTT. Encoded protein: CAWSGGKGPSSYNSPLHF.

V usage is TRBV30 and J usage is TRBJ2-5; 9 bases fit TRBD1. The CDR3 sequence is 15 residues long. J lost 2 bases, V lost 1 base, and 5 bases had no gene match. The germline gives CDR1 GTSNPN, CDR2 SVGIG (reference sequence). DNA of the CDR3: TGTGCCTGGAGTGCTGGACAGGGGTCTCAAGAGACCCAGTACTTC. Its protein is CAWSAGQGSQETQYF.